One sample yielded the 20 T cell receptor beta chains listed below, sequenced in a study of CD8+ T cells in alopecia areata. After isolation, RNA underwent reverse transcription to generate cDNA as the sequencing template. Here immunoSEQ multiplex PCR was the method, and the copy in TCRdb shows in-frame clones only, minus some. The sample holds some 200,000 clones, roughly 60% seen once. Treatment noted: oral pan-JAK inhibitor, 5-10 mg twice daily. The sequences come from CD4+ T cells sorted from blood, collected at week 24, from a patient treated with tofacitinib. The receptors were gathered from a human donor with alopecia areata.

The rearrangement joins TRBV7-9 to TRBJ2-3; D call uncertain. CDR3 length: 14 amino acids. The germline CDR1 and CDR2 sequences are SEHNR and FQNEAQ (reference sequence). Trimming left V 2 bases short and J 6 bases short, with 12 bases between. CDR3 DNA sequence: TGTGCCAGCAGCTTATTGGCCCGAGGCGATACGCAGTATTTT. This sequence encodes CASSLLARGDTQYF.

This rearrangement joins TRBV29-1 to TRBJ2-3; 8 bases are a match to TRBD1. Germline CDR1 reads SQVTM; CDR2 reads ANQGSEA. The V and J ends lost 1 base and 4 bases, in that order; junction bases with no gene match: 4. The CDR3 consists of 14 residues. CDR3 bases: TGCAGCGTTGAAGGGGCAGGGGGCCCAGATACGCAGTATTTT. It codes for CSVEGAGGPDTQYF.

This clone has a single count. J is TRBJ2-7 and V is TRBV6-6; TRBD2 aligns across 8 bases. The CDR3 runs to 15 residues. Trimming took 3 bases from V and 4 from J; bases not matched to a gene: 8. Germline V gives CDR1 MNHNY, CDR2 SVGAGI (reference sequence). The CDR3 coding sequence is TGTGCCAGCAGTTATCTGGGCGGGGGGTCGTACGAGCAGTACTTC. Protein product: CASSYLGGGSYEQYF.

The gene calls are TRBV29-1 and TRBJ1-2; 8 nucleotides align to TRBD1. Germline CDR1 and CDR2: SQVTM and ANQGSEA. Trimming removed 5 bases from V and 5 bases from J; junction bases left unmatched: 4. The length of the CDR3 is 12 residues. The CDR3 DNA follows: TGCAGCGTTCCGACAGGGGAGTATGGCTACACCTTC. Protein sequence: CSVPTGEYGYTF.

CDR3: CASSQTSGGAETQYF. The CDR3 nucleotides read TGCGCCAGCAGCCAGACTAGCGGGGGGGCAGAGACCCAGTACTTC. V usage is TRBV5-1 and J usage is TRBJ2-5; 14 bases align to TRBD2. Trimming at V came to 4 bases and at J to 4 bases, leaving 3 bases not matched to a gene. The V gene's germline CDR1 is SGHRS and CDR2 YFSETQ. The CDR3 is 15 amino acids.

Here the CDR3 reads CASSLGPGSDTGELFF. CDR3 nucleotides: TGTGCCAGCAGCTTAGGTCCGGGATCAGACACCGGGGAGCTGTTTTTT. V is TRBV7-9 and J is TRBJ2-2; D possibly corresponds to TRBD2 (5 bases). CDR1 is SEHNR and CDR2 is FQNEAQ in the germline V gene (reference sequence). The CDR3 sequence is 16 residues long. V was pared by 1 base and J by 3 bases, with 12 bases between. Filled out from reference TRBV7-9 and TRBJ2-2, the complete variable domain reads DTGVSQNPRHKITKRGQNVTFRCDPISEHNRLYWYRQTLGQGPEFLTYFQNEAQLEKSRLLSDRFSAERPKGSFSTLEIQRTEQGDSAMYLCASSLGPGSDTGELFFGEGSRLTVL.

The chain links TRBV5-6 to TRBJ2-4; 10 nucleotides agree with TRBD1. With 4 bases clipped from V and 6 bases from J, the junction kept 10 bases outside the gene matches. The CDR3 has 16 residues. CDR1 and CDR2 (germline): SGHDT, YYEEEE. The CDR3 DNA reads as TGTGCCAGCAGCCCGACAGGGGGCACCTTTTCAAACATTCAGTACTTC. It specifies CASSPTGGTFSNIQYF.

The DNA for the CDR3 is TGCGCCAGCAGCCGAAGCCCCGACCCGGGCTCCTACGAGCAGTACTTC. Amino acids: CASSRSPDPGSYEQYF. This chain connects TRBV5-1 to TRBJ2-7; the D is unclear. The germline V and J ends were trimmed by 4 bases and 0 bases, with 17 bases remaining between them. The CDR3 totals 16 residues. Per the germline V gene, CDR1 is SGHRS and CDR2 is YFSETQ. Together with reference TRBV5-1 and TRBJ2-7, the CDR3 gives the full variable domain: KAGVTQTPRYLIKTRGQQVTLSCSPISGHRSVSWYQQTPGQGLQFLFEYFSETQRNKGNFPGRFSGRQFSNSRSEMNVSTLELGDSALYLCASSRSPDPGSYEQYFGPGTRLTVT.

This clone showed up just once. J is TRBJ1-6 and V is TRBV7-2; TRBD1 might be the D (5 bases). There are 14 residues in the CDR3. Germline values: CDR1 SGHTA, CDR2 FQGNSA. V gave up 3 bases and J gave up 7 bases, with 10 bases separating them. CDR3 in amino acids: CASSFREPNSPLHF. The CDR3 DNA reads TGTGCCAGCAGCTTCAGGGAACCAAATTCACCCCTCCACTTT.

The J gene is TRBJ1-1, the V gene TRBV5-1; D is unresolved. Germline CDR1 and CDR2: SGHRS and YFSETQ. This CDR3 is 15 amino acids long. V shed 9 bases and J shed 1 base, with 19 bases lying between them. The CDR3 loop is CATRSRGEGNTEAFF. In nucleotides, the CDR3 is TGCGCCACCAGAAGTCGTGGCGAGGGGAACACTGAAGCTTTCTTT.

The V call is TRBV30, the J call TRBJ2-3; the D gene is possibly TRBD2 (6 bases). The germline V gene has CDR1 GTSNPN and CDR2 SVGIG (reference sequence). There are 15 residues in the CDR3. The V end was cut by 4 bases, the J end by 0 bases, with 14 bases between. The CDR3 DNA reads TGTGCCTGGACCATGCGGGGCTACAGCACAGATACGCAGTATTTT. This encodes CAWTMRGYSTDTQYF.

V and J are TRBV13 and TRBJ2-5; D remains unclear. Trimming left V 4 bases short and J 1 base short, with 13 bases between. The CDR3 consists of 15 residues. Per the germline V gene, CDR1 is PRHDT and CDR2 is FYEKMQ (reference sequence). The CDR3 reads CASSWAPAPQETQYF. CDR3 nucleotides: TGTGCCAGCAGCTGGGCTCCAGCGCCCCAAGAGACCCAGTACTTC.

The chain employs TRBV9 and TRBJ1-2; no clear D gene. V was shortened by 4 bases and J by 6 bases, with 16 bases between the two germline ends. The CDR3 is made up of 14 amino acids. The germline CDR1 and CDR2 sequences are SGDLS and YYNGEE. In DNA form, the CDR3 reads TGTGCCAGCAGCCCCTCAGTCCCAGCGGATGGCTACACCTTC. Residues: CASSPSVPADGYTF.

The V call is TRBV28, the J call TRBJ2-7, with D possibly TRBD1 on 5 matching bases. The CDR3 runs to 14 residues. Germline V gene data show CDR1 as MDHEN and CDR2 as SYDVKM. The V end lost 6 bases, the J end lost 3 bases, and 15 bases lay between the germline ends. CDR3 residues: CASRAAGKLYEQYF. The CDR3, as DNA: TGTGCCAGCAGGGCAGCAGGGAAACTCTACGAGCAGTACTTC.

The chain uses TRBV4-1 and TRBJ1-1; no clear D gene. Trimming shortened V by 2 bases and J by 1 base, and 8 bases separated the two germline ends. The CDR3 extends over 14 amino acids. Germline CDR1 MGHRA, CDR2 YSYEKL. The CDR3 spells CASSQYDTNTEAFF. Written as DNA, the CDR3 is TGCGCCAGCAGCCAATATGACACGAACACTGAAGCTTTCTTT.

V is TRBV9 and J is TRBJ2-7; 11 nucleotides line up with TRBD1. CDR3 length equals 16 residues. Trimming removed 0 bases from V and 5 bases from J; junction bases left unmatched: 7. Germline-derived CDR1 and CDR2 are SGDLS and YYNGEE. DNA for the CDR3: TGTGCCAGCAGCGTAGAAGGACAGGGGGCCACCCACGAGCAGTACTTC. The encoded protein is CASSVEGQGATHEQYF. Drawing the rest from reference TRBV9 and TRBJ2-7, the complete variable domain is DSGVTQTPKHLITATGQRVTLRCSPRSGDLSVYWYQQSLDQGLQFLIQYYNGEERAKGNILERFSAQQFPDLHSELNLSSLELGDSALYFCASSVEGQGATHEQYFGPGTRLTVT.

This chain links TRBV28 with TRBJ2-3; the match to TRBD1 covers 11 bases. Germline CDR1 MDHEN, CDR2 SYDVKM. Trimming took 3 bases from V and 4 from J; bases not matched to a gene: 6. CDR3 length: 16 residues. The CDR3 reads CASSFRTGGRSDTQYF. DNA for the CDR3: TGTGCCAGCAGTTTTAGGACAGGGGGCAGGTCAGATACGCAGTATTTT. The whole variable domain, filled in from reference TRBV28 and TRBJ2-3, reads DVKVTQSSRYLVKRTGEKVFLECVQDMDHENMFWYRQDPGLGLRLIYFSYDVKMKEKGDIPEGYSVSREKKERFSLILESASTNQTSMYLCASSFRTGGRSDTQYFGPGTRLTVL.

This chain uses TRBV4-3 with TRBJ2-5, with 8 bases identical to TRBD2. With V trimmed by 2 bases and J by 4 bases, 15 bases remained unmatched. Germline V gene data show CDR1 as LGHNA and CDR2 as YSLEER. The CDR3 is made up of 18 amino acids. CDR3 coding DNA: TGCGCCAGCAGCCAATACCCACCAAACGGGGGGGCCGGAGAGACCCAGTACTTC. It yields the protein CASSQYPPNGGAGETQYF.

This clone was observed a few times. The CDR3 DNA follows: TGTGCCAGTAGTATAAATTATGGCTACACCTTC. Translation: CASSINYGYTF. This chain links TRBV19 with TRBJ1-2; unclear D gene. This CDR3 comprises 11 residues. Germline assignment: CDR1 LNHDA and CDR2 SQIVND (reference sequence). Deletions cut 2 bases from V and 5 bases from J, with 3 bases between.

V and J are TRBV2 and TRBJ2-5, with D hard to call. V was shortened by 5 bases and J by 4 bases, with 5 bases between the two germline ends. The CDR3 contains 11 residues. Germline V lookup: CDR1 SNHLY, CDR2 FYNNEI. The CDR3 DNA is TGTGCCAGCAGTCTCGTAGAGACCCAGTACTTC. Its protein product is CASSLVETQYF.